This TCR beta chain was observed in a study of blood T cell repertoires in COVID-19. Study background: Samples representing acute and convalescent COVID-19 were sourced from the United States, Italy and Spain. The analysed material was cDNA or gDNA that came from T cells, B-cell-depleted T cells, or PBMCs.

The V gene end was trimmed by 4 bases and the J gene end by 5 bases; junction bases not matched to a gene: 5. The germline V gene encodes CDR1 LGHDT and CDR2 YNNKEL (reference sequence). The CDR3 has 14 residues. As originally analysed: How many nucleated cells were present was estimated from reference gene primer amplification. TCRdb's table, derived via immunoSEQ multiplex PCR, lists solely in-frame clones and lacks some. V and J calls and clone size are given by that table; D and trimming were obtained from the DNA. This sample has under 200,000 clones; around 74% occur once, and the top ten carry 2.8%.

This TCR was recovered from an older man with acute or convalescent COVID-19. J is TRBJ2-7 and V is TRBV3-1 (or the pseudogene TRBV3-2); the match to TRBD2 covers 10 bases. Sequencing was performed on peripheral blood. The CDR3 DNA follows: TGTGCCAGCAGCCTCGCTAGCGGGGGCGACGAGCAGTACTTC. Its translation: CASSLASGGDEQYF.